These 23 T cell receptor beta chains were sequenced from one sample in a study of CD8 T cells in ankylosing spondylitis (dated by TCRdb to the late 2010s). The receptor library was made with 5' RACE. This sample was sequenced with an Illumina HiSeq 2500. TCRdb passed the public sequencing reads through fastp at Q25 and MiXCR, retaining productive beta sequences. For every CDR3 protein sequence, its rows merge into one entry that carries the most common genes and DNA. For this sample the table gives about 140,000 distinct CDR3 sequences, of which 7% to 8% were detected only once. The top ten constitute approximately 13% of the sample. Specimen: blood, either unsorted or a sorted T cell fraction (not recorded which). These receptors came from a female donor with ankylosing spondylitis or in good health (not recorded which).

This clonotype was found many times. The V and J genes are TRBV6-5 and TRBJ1-2; D not certain. This CDR3 contains 15 residues. V gave up 0 bases and J gave up 0 bases, with 8 bases separating them. CDR1 MNHEY and CDR2 SVGAGI come from the germline V gene. The CDR3 region is CASSYSNSPNYGYTF. DNA of the CDR3: TGTGCCAGCAGTTACTCCAATTCTCCTAACTATGGCTACACCTTC.

This clonotype was detected many times. The chain couples TRBV4-2 to TRBJ1-1; D may be TRBD1 (6 bases). The CDR3 is made up of 15 amino acids. V lost 3 bases, J lost 5 bases, and 16 bases lay in between. Germline V gene sequence: CDR1 LGHNA, CDR2 YNFKEQ. The CDR3 region is CASSQGSGVGTEAFF. The DNA for the CDR3 is TGTGCCAGCAGCCAGGGCTCAGGGGTCGGGACTGAAGCTTTCTTT.

Ten or more counts support this clonotype. The rearrangement links TRBV3-1 to TRBJ1-3, with unresolved D. V was trimmed by 1 base and J by 0 bases, leaving 13 bases between them. In germline, CDR1 is LGHDT, CDR2 YNNKEL (reference sequence). This CDR3 has 17 residues. The CDR3 sequence: CASSQGGTALSGNTIYF. CDR3 in DNA: TGTGCCAGCAGCCAAGGGGGAACAGCGCTCTCTGGAAACACCATATATTTT.

There are many counts of this clonotype. The chain joins TRBV5-1 to TRBJ2-1; 13 nucleotides match TRBD2. V shed 2 bases, J shed 4 bases, and the junction held 9 bases outside the gene matches. Germline-derived CDR1 and CDR2 are SGHRS and YFSETQ. The CDR3 length is 18 residues. The CDR3 DNA reads TGCGCCAGCAGCTTAACTAGCGGGGGGGCCTTTGGGTACAATGAGCAGTTCTTC. It yields the protein CASSLTSGGAFGYNEQFF.

In its sample, this clonotype was seen many times. This chain uses TRBV21-1 with TRBJ1-1. TRBV21-1 is marked as a pseudogene. This CDR3 spans 11 amino acids. The CDR3 loop is CALSVNTEAFF. CDR3 bases: TGTGCCCTATCAGTGAACACTGAAGCTTTCTTT.

This clonotype showed up many times. The chain employs TRBV7-2 and TRBJ1-2; 7 bases match TRBD1. The CDR3 runs 14 residues. The junction had 5 bases not matched to a gene; V was cut back by 0 bases and J by 7 bases. From germline, CDR1 is SGHTA and CDR2 FQGNSA. CDR3 region: CASSLATGYGGYTF. In DNA form, the CDR3 reads TGTGCCAGCAGCTTAGCGACAGGGTACGGTGGCTACACCTTC.

At least ten counts were recorded for this clonotype. The V call is TRBV5-1, the J call TRBJ1-2; no firm D call. Germline V gene sequence: CDR1 SGHRS, CDR2 YFSETQ. The CDR3 runs to 15 residues. The V and J ends lost 4 bases and 0 bases respectively, with 13 bases between them. CDR3: CASSGRGVSNYGYTF. The CDR3 nucleotides are TGCGCCAGCAGCGGGAGAGGCGTATCTAACTATGGCTACACCTTC. Using reference TRBV5-1 and TRBJ1-2 for the parts outside the CDR3, the full variable domain is KAGVTQTPRYLIKTRGQQVTLSCSPISGHRSVSWYQQTPGQGLQFLFEYFSETQRNKGNFPGRFSGRQFSNSRSEMNVSTLELGDSALYLCASSGRGVSNYGYTFGSGTRLTVV.

This clonotype occurred many times. This chain links TRBV20-1 with TRBJ2-3, with TRBD1 matching over 8 bases. CDR1 and CDR2 (germline): DFQATT, SNEGSKA (reference sequence). J was trimmed by 6 bases and V by 7 bases; bases with no gene match: 9. The CDR3 extends over 13 amino acids. The DNA of the CDR3 is TGCAGTGTTTCGACAGGGGTGGCGGATACGCAGTATTTT. Translated: CSVSTGVADTQYF.

This rearrangement joins TRBV28 to TRBJ1-5; 7 bases line up with TRBD1. With 6 bases clipped from V and 1 base from J, the junction kept 6 bases outside the gene matches. Germline V lookup: CDR1 MDHEN, CDR2 SYDVKM. The CDR3 has 15 residues. The CDR3 region is CASSNRGGSNQPQHF. The DNA for the CDR3 is TGTGCCAGCAGCAACAGGGGTGGCAGCAATCAGCCCCAGCATTTT.

This clonotype has ten or more counts. The chain couples TRBV5-1 to TRBJ1-3, with unresolved D. V was pared by 0 bases and J by 2 bases, with 9 bases between. The CDR3 extends over 15 amino acids. Germline V lookup: CDR1 SGHRS, CDR2 YFSETQ. The CDR3 protein is CASSLAMGAGNTIYF. The CDR3 DNA reads as TGCGCCAGCAGCTTGGCCATGGGAGCTGGAAACACCATATATTTT.

This clonotype was seen at least ten times. This sequence joins TRBV4-1 and TRBJ2-1; D ambiguous. Trimming took off 1 base at V and 1 base at J, with 11 bases between the two ends. Germline V gene sequence: CDR1 MGHRA, CDR2 YSYEKL. This CDR3 spans 16 amino acids. The CDR3: CASSQAPADSYNEQFF. As DNA, the CDR3 is TGCGCCAGCAGCCAAGCTCCGGCAGATTCCTACAATGAGCAGTTCTTC.

The table lists this clonotype with many counts. The rearrangement uses TRBV5-1 and TRBJ2-5; no reliable D call. The CDR3 runs 15 residues. Germline CDR1 reads SGHRS; CDR2 reads YFSETQ. V was pared by 2 bases and J by 2 bases, with 13 bases between. The DNA for the CDR3 is TGCGCCAGCAGCTTAACTTTTTCGAAACAAGAGACCCAGTACTTC. Amino acids: CASSLTFSKQETQYF.

V gene TRBV21-1 combines with J gene TRBJ1-5; the table's D call, TRBD1, has no DNA check behind it. TRBV21-1 is shown as a pseudogene. This CDR3 has 19 amino acids. Written as DNA, the CDR3 is TGTGCCAGCAGCGCAGAAGGGGGCCTCGGTAGAAAGTGCCATCAGCCCCAGCATTTT. Translated, it gives CASSAEGGLGRKCHQPQHF.

This clonotype was seen many times. The CDR3 DNA follows: TGTGCCAGCAGCAGTACTAGCGGGGCAATATCCCAAGAGACCCAGTACTTC. Translated, it gives CASSSTSGAISQETQYF. The chain couples TRBV12-3 or TRBV12-4 to TRBJ2-5; 10 positions match TRBD2. The CDR3 has 17 amino acids. V trimming: 6 bases; J trimming: 1 base; junction bases outside the gene matches: 11.

This clonotype was recorded many times. J is TRBJ2-7 and V is TRBV27; D uncertain. V was trimmed by 0 bases and J by 3 bases, leaving 6 bases between them. There are 13 residues in the CDR3. Germline V CDR1 and CDR2: MNHEY, SMNVEV (reference sequence). CDR3 DNA: TGTGCCAGCAGTTTATCGATCCTCTACGAGCAGTACTTC. It codes for CASSLSILYEQYF.

This clonotype has ten or more counts. The chain uses TRBV4-2 and TRBJ1-2; no clear D gene. The V gene's germline CDR1 is LGHNA and CDR2 YNFKEQ. Trimming left V 4 bases short and J 8 bases short, with 14 bases between. CDR3 length equals 13 residues. The CDR3 reads CASSLAQDGGYTF. The CDR3, as DNA: TGTGCCAGCAGCCTTGCGCAGGACGGGGGCTACACCTTC.

The rearrangement joins TRBV11-3 to TRBJ2-3; D tentatively fits TRBD1 or TRBD2 (8 bases each). Trimming took off 5 bases at V and 4 bases at J, with 19 bases between the two ends. Germline CDR1 is SGHNT and CDR2 is YENEEA. The length of the CDR3 is 16 residues. The CDR3 region has the DNA TGTGCCAGCAGCGCGGGAGGAATGACAGGGGCAGATACGCAGTATTTT. Its translation: CASSAGGMTGADTQYF.

This clonotype has a count of ten or more. The gene calls are TRBV12-3 or TRBV12-4 and TRBJ1-1; D call uncertain. The CDR3 contains 12 residues. V dropped 5 bases and J dropped 3 bases, with 7 bases sitting between them. The CDR3, as DNA: TGTGCCAGCAGTGCCCCGTACACTGAAGCTTTCTTT. Translating it yields CASSAPYTEAFF.

The sample holds many counts of this clonotype. The chain employs TRBV12-3 or TRBV12-4 and TRBJ2-3; D gene uncertain. This CDR3 is built from 13 residues. V was cut by 2 bases and J by 5 bases, with 8 bases left in between. The chain's CDR3 is CASSLIGRDTQYF. Here the CDR3 DNA reads TGTGCCAGCAGTTTAATTGGTCGAGATACGCAGTATTTT.

This clonotype was picked up many times. J is TRBJ1-4 and V is TRBV5-1; perhaps TRBD1 as D (5 bases). The CDR3 has 14 residues. Germline V gene data show CDR1 as SGHRS and CDR2 as YFSETQ. Trimming pared 2 bases from V and 4 bases from J, leaving 9 bases between. The CDR3 here is CASSFRDLNEKLFF. The DNA of the CDR3 is TGCGCCAGCAGCTTCCGGGACCTTAATGAAAAACTGTTTTTT.

This clonotype has at least ten counts. The chain couples TRBV12-3 or TRBV12-4 to TRBJ1-2; no firm D call. V was cut by 5 bases and J by 7 bases, with 14 bases left in between. There are 13 residues in the CDR3. The CDR3 loop is CASSNSGLSGYTF. The DNA of the CDR3 is TGTGCCAGCAGTAACAGTGGGTTGAGTGGCTACACCTTC.

The V and J genes are TRBV10-3 and TRBJ2-3; TRBD2 agrees at 8 bases. Per the germline V gene, CDR1 is ENHRY and CDR2 is SYGVKD. With 4 bases clipped from V and 3 bases from J, the junction kept 3 bases outside the gene matches. This CDR3 contains 14 residues. The CDR3 DNA reads TGTGCCATCAGTGTGGAGCGGGGGACAGATACGCAGTATTTT. This codes for CAISVERGTDTQYF.

Ten or more counts support this clonotype. The chain recombines TRBV5-6 with TRBJ2-3; unclear D gene. In germline, CDR1 is SGHDT, CDR2 YYEEEE. V gave up 4 bases and J gave up 0 bases, with 9 bases separating them. This CDR3 contains 14 residues. CDR3 sequence reads: CASSPIVSTDTQYF. The CDR3, as DNA: TGTGCCAGCAGCCCCATTGTAAGCACAGATACGCAGTATTTT.